Listed below are T cell receptor beta chains from one sample, sequenced in a study of T cells in Graves' hyperthyroidism and ophthalmopathy. TCRdb re-derived calls from the multiplex PCR reads in MiXCR, one entry per CDR3 protein. The sample yields around 600,000 distinct CDR3 sequences, 14% seen once. The sequencing input was blood. The receptor set was obtained from a woman aged 50 to 60 with Graves' ophthalmopathy. Each CDR3 is given with its conserved first and last residue. The D gene is left open where the match is weak. The size entry is marked missing in some rows and otherwise reads once, few, many or a size class.

d_call | j_call | clone_size | v_call | cdr3_nt | cdr3_aa
NA | TRBJ2-2 | few | TRBV16 | TGTGCCAGCAGCCCATCGGAAGGGTTTGGCGGGGAGCTGTTTTTT | CASSPSEGFGGELFF
NA | TRBJ2-6 | NA | TRBV19 | TGTGCCAGTAGTATCCAAGGGAACTCTGGGGCCAACGTCCTGACTTTC | CASSIQGNSGANVLTF
NA | TRBJ1-4 | NA | TRBV19 | TGTGCCAGCCACCCAGGGGTAACTAATGAAAAACTGTTTTTT | CASHPGVTNEKLFF
NA | TRBJ1-4 | many | TRBV5-8 | TGTGCCAGCAGCTTGACGGGGACGAGAGAAAAACTGTTTTTT | CASSLTGTREKLFF
TRBD1 | TRBJ1-6 | NA | TRBV27 | TGTGCCAGCAGCAACCGGGACAGCTACTATAATTCACCCCTCCACTTT | CASSNRDSYYNSPLHF
NA | TRBJ1-2 | NA | TRBV12-3/TRBV12-4 | TGTGCCAGCAACCTAAACAGGGTTGGCTACACCTTC | CASNLNRVGYTF
NA | TRBJ1-1 | many | TRBV7-3 | TGTGCCAGCAGCTTAGCAGGACCGGACACTGAAGCTTTCTTT | CASSLAGPDTEAFF
TRBD1 | TRBJ2-3 | NA | TRBV7-3 | TGTGCCAGCAGCTTAACGTACCAGGGGGCGGATACGCAGTATTTT | CASSLTYQGADTQYF
NA | TRBJ2-1 | many | TRBV5-1 | TGCGCCAGCAGCTTGGCCACGAGGGAGGTCTTGTACAATGAGCAGTTCTTC | CASSLATREVLYNEQFF
NA | TRBJ2-7 | many | TRBV19 | TGTGCCAGTAGTATAGATCCCGACTTAACCTACGAGCAGTACTTC | CASSIDPDLTYEQYF
TRBD1 | TRBJ2-2 | few | TRBV29-1 | TGCAGCGTCGGGACAGGGGCCGGGGAGCTGTTTTTT | CSVGTGAGELFF
NA | TRBJ2-5 | few | TRBV6-1 | TGTGCCAGCCAAACAGTCGACAGCCAAGAGACCCAGTACTTC | CASQTVDSQETQYF
TRBD1 | TRBJ2-3 | NA | TRBV11-3 | TGTGCCAGCAGCTTAGCGGGACAGTGGTATTTT | CASSLAGQWYF
NA | TRBJ1-6 | NA | TRBV4-1 | TGCGCCAGCAGCCAACTTTCTGTGAGATATAATTCACCCCTCCACTTT | CASSQLSVRYNSPLHF
NA | TRBJ2-1 | many | TRBV3-1 | TGTGCCAGCAGCCAAAGAGGGCGGGATGAGCAGTTCTTC | CASSQRGRDEQFF
NA | TRBJ1-1 | NA | TRBV20-1 | TGCAGTGCCCCCAGCTCGATGAACACTGAAGCTTTCTTT | CSAPSSMNTEAFF
NA | TRBJ1-3 | NA | TRBV27 | TGTGCCAGCAGTTATACCAGTGGAAACACCATATATTTT | CASSYTSGNTIYF
TRBD1 | TRBJ1-5 | few | TRBV28 | TGTGCCAGCAGTTCCCCCTCGGACAGGGGGCTGCCCGGAGGGCCCCAGCATTTT | CASSSPSDRGLPGGPQHF
NA | TRBJ1-4 | few | TRBV7-8 | TGTGCCAGCAGCTTAGCGAGGGGGATCGGTGAAAAACTGTTTTTT | CASSLARGIGEKLFF
TRBD1 | TRBJ1-1 | NA | TRBV6-5 | TGTGCCAGCAGTTTACTGACAGGGTCGAACACTGAAGCTTTCTTT | CASSLLTGSNTEAFF
TRBD1 | TRBJ2-2 | NA | TRBV30 | TGTATGGGGGGGACAGGGGCCCGGACCGGGGAGCTGTTTTTT | CMGGTGARTGELFF
TRBD1 | TRBJ1-1 | many | TRBV20-1 | TGCAGTGCCGCGGGACAGGGGGTTGAAGCTTTCTTT | CSAAGQGVEAFF
TRBD2 | TRBJ2-1 | many | TRBV18 | TGTGCCAGCTCACCAACAACGGGAGGGAGCAATGAGCAGTTCTTC | CASSPTTGGSNEQFF
TRBD1 | TRBJ2-3 | NA | TRBV6-1 | TGTGCCAGCAGCCGGGACAGGGGGGATACGCAGTATTTT | CASSRDRGDTQYF
NA | TRBJ2-1 | NA | TRBV12-3/TRBV12-4 | TGTGCCAGCAGTTTATCAGCTAGAAGGGGAGGTGAGCAGTTCTTC | CASSLSARRGGEQFF
TRBD2 | TRBJ2-6 | many | TRBV7-8 | TGTGCCAGCAGCTTAATAGCGGGAGGGCTTCGCTCTGGGGCCAACGTCCTGACTTTC | CASSLIAGGLRSGANVLTF
TRBD2 | TRBJ2-1 | many | TRBV6-2/TRBV6-3 | TGTGCCAGCAGTTACCCGGGACTAGCGGGAGTGTCCTACAATGAGCAGTTCTTC | CASSYPGLAGVSYNEQFF
NA | TRBJ2-5 | many | TRBV20-1 | TGCAGTGCGGTTGATGGAGGGGTTGAGACCCAGTACTTC | CSAVDGGVETQYF
NA | TRBJ1-4 | once | TRBV11-2 | TGTGCCAGCAGCTCCACACCGGGACGGATAAATGAAAAACTGTTTTTT | CASSSTPGRINEKLFF
TRBD1 | TRBJ1-1 | NA | TRBV5-4 | TGTGCCAGCAGCCCTCAACAGGGGGCTTTCACTGAAGCTTTCTTT | CASSPQQGAFTEAFF
TRBD2 | TRBJ2-7 | NA | TRBV19 | TGTGCCAGTAGTATAGACCCCCCTGGCGGGAGTAGGTACGAGCAGTACTTC | CASSIDPPGGSRYEQYF
NA | TRBJ2-7 | many | TRBV28 | TGTGCCAGCCGGGGGACCTACGAGCAGTACTTC | CASRGTYEQYF
NA | TRBJ1-6 | few | TRBV2 | TGTGCCAGCAGTGATAATCCAAATAATTCACCCCTCCACTTT | CASSDNPNNSPLHF
TRBD1 | TRBJ2-3 | many | TRBV29-1 | TGCAGCGTTGGGCGACAGGGTGCAGATACGCAGTATTTT | CSVGRQGADTQYF
NA | TRBJ2-5 | many | TRBV20-1 | TGCAGTGCAACCGGGCTCCAGCCGGAGACCCAGTACTTC | CSATGLQPETQYF
NA | TRBJ2-7 | NA | TRBV6-1 | TGTGCCAGCAGTGATAAGGCTCCCAATTCCTACGAGCAGTACTTC | CASSDKAPNSYEQYF
NA | TRBJ1-1 | many | TRBV6-1 | TGTGCCAGCAGTTCCTGGGACCGAAACGCTGCTTTCTTT | CASSSWDRNAAFF
TRBD2 | TRBJ2-1 | NA | TRBV6-2/TRBV6-3 | TGTGCCAGCAGTTACCCGGGACTAGCCCACAATGAGCAGTTCTTC | CASSYPGLAHNEQFF
NA | TRBJ1-2 | NA | TRBV5-6 | TGTGCCAGCAGCTTGGTCGGAAGAGGTGGCTACACCTTC | CASSLVGRGGYTF
NA | TRBJ1-3 | few | TRBV5-8 | TGTGCCAGCAGCTTGGAGGGGGACGCTGGAAACACCATATATTTT | CASSLEGDAGNTIYF
NA | TRBJ2-7 | many | TRBV2 | TGTGCCAGCAGGCACCGGGACTTTGGTGGGCAGTACTTC | CASRHRDFGGQYF
NA | TRBJ1-4 | NA | TRBV27 | TGTGCCAGCAGAGCTTTAGGGGAAAAACTGTTTTTT | CASRALGEKLFF
NA | TRBJ2-2 | few | TRBV6-1 | TGTGCCAGCAGTAGTCTAGCTTACACCGGGGAGCTGTTTTTT | CASSSLAYTGELFF
TRBD1 | TRBJ2-1 | many | TRBV6-2/TRBV6-3 | TGTGCCAGCACCGACAGGGGTGCGTCCTACAATGAGCAGTTCTTC | CASTDRGASYNEQFF
NA | TRBJ2-1 | many | TRBV7-2 | TGTGCCAGCAGCTTCTTACAACCCCGACGGGGCGAGCAGTTCTTC | CASSFLQPRRGEQFF
NA | TRBJ2-2 | NA | TRBV2 | TGTGCCAGCAGTGAGGGGGCGGTCGGGGAGCTGTTTTTT | CASSEGAVGELFF
NA | TRBJ1-1 | many | TRBV3-1 | TGTGCCAGCAGCCAAGACTTACGATCGAACACTGAAGCTTTCTTT | CASSQDLRSNTEAFF
NA | TRBJ2-1 | few | TRBV7-9 | TGTGCCAGCAGCTTAGGGCAAGCGTTCCCCCCCCATGAGCAGTTCTTC | CASSLGQAFPPHEQFF
NA | TRBJ1-1 | NA | TRBV24-1 | TGTGCCACCAGTGAAGGGAAGAACACTGAAGCTTTCTTT | CATSEGKNTEAFF
NA | TRBJ1-1 | many | TRBV15 | TGTGCCACCAGGGAGCCCCCGGGACCCACCACGGGGACTGAAGCTTTCTTT | CATREPPGPTTGTEAFF
TRBD1 | TRBJ1-6 | NA | TRBV7-9 | TGTGCCAGCAGCTCATGGGGGGGTGTCGGGACAGGGATTTCACCCCTCCACTTT | CASSSWGGVGTGISPLHF
NA | TRBJ2-2 | many | TRBV3-1 | TGTGCCAGCAGCCAAGATTGGGGCGCAGAAAGGCAGCTGTTTTTT | CASSQDWGAERQLFF
TRBD1 | TRBJ2-2 | NA | TRBV5-1 | TGCGCCAGCAGCTTAGGACAGGGTTTCACCGGGGAGCTGTTTTTT | CASSLGQGFTGELFF
TRBD1 | TRBJ1-1 | many | TRBV18 | TGTGCCAGCTCACCACCGGGACAGGCCTCCGGTTTCTTT | CASSPPGQASGFF
NA | TRBJ1-1 | NA | TRBV6-1 | TGTGCCAGCAGTCACGGACAGAACACTGAAGCTTTCTTT | CASSHGQNTEAFF
TRBD1 | TRBJ1-4 | NA | TRBV29-1 | TGCAGCGTAGCCGGGACAGGGATGGAAAAACTGTTTTTT | CSVAGTGMEKLFF
NA | TRBJ1-5 | NA | TRBV19 | TGTGCCAGTAGGGGTCCTGGGGGCCATCAGCCCCAGCATTTT | CASRGPGGHQPQHF
NA | TRBJ1-5 | many | TRBV24-1 | TGTGCCACCAGTGGGAGTAGCAATCAGCCCCAGCATTTT | CATSGSSNQPQHF
NA | TRBJ2-2 | few | TRBV19 | TGTGCCGGGCGGAAAACGAACACCGGGGAGCTGTTTTTT | CAGRKTNTGELFF
NA | TRBJ2-7 | NA | TRBV12-3/TRBV12-4 | TGTGCCAGCAGTGATCGGACGGGAAGCAACGAGCAGTACTTC | CASSDRTGSNEQYF